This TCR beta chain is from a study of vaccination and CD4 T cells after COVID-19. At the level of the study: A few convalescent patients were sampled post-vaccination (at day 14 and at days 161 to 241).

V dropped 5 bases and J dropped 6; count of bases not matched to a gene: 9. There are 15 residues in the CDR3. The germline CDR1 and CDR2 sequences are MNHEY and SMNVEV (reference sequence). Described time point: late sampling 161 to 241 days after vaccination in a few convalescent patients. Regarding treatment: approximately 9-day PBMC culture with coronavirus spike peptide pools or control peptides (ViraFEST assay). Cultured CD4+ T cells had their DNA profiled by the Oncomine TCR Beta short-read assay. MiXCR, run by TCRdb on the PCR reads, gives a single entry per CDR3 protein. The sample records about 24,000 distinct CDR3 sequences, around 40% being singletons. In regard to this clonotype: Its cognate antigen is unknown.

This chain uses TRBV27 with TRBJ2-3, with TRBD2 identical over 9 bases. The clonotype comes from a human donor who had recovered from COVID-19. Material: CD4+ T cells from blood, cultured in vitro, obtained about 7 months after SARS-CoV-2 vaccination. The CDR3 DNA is TGTGCCAGCAGTCCGCGCAATAGCGGGAGTGATACGCAGTATTTT. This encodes CASSPRNSGSDTQYF.